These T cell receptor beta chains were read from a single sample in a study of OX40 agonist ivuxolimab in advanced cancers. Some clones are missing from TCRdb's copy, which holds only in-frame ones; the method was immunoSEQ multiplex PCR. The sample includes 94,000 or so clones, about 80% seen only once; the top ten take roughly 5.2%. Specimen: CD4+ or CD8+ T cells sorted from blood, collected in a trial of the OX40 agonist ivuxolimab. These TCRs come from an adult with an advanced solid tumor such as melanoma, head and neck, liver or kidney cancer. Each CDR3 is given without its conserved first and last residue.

cdr3_aa: ASSPGQGPAYEQY; j_call: TRBJ2-7; v_call: TRBV18
cdr3_aa: ASSFRTNTIY; j_call: TRBJ1-3; v_call: TRBV2
cdr3_aa: ASSQERSGSLYEQY; j_call: TRBJ2-7; v_call: TRBV4-2
cdr3_aa: ASSFGTGGIANYGYT; j_call: TRBJ1-2; v_call: TRBV5-4
cdr3_aa: ASIRVVGGEAF; j_call: TRBJ1-1; v_call: TRBV2
cdr3_aa: AGLGPTNEKLF; j_call: TRBJ1-4; v_call: TRBV7-9
cdr3_aa: AWSVGRGESSPLH; j_call: TRBJ1-6; v_call: TRBV30
cdr3_aa: ASSPTTGIGGELF; j_call: TRBJ2-2; v_call: TRBV9
cdr3_aa: ASSGGQSSGANVLT; j_call: TRBJ2-6; v_call: TRBV2
cdr3_aa: ASSLATASYYEQY; j_call: TRBJ2-7; v_call: TRBV11-2
cdr3_aa: ASSNTGLNTEAF; j_call: TRBJ1-1; v_call: TRBV19
cdr3_aa: ASSPVGSPLH; j_call: TRBJ1-6; v_call: TRBV7-2
cdr3_aa: ASSLGLSGELF; j_call: TRBJ2-2; v_call: TRBV5-1
cdr3_aa: ASDRGRKLGSPLH; j_call: TRBJ1-6; v_call: TRBV30
cdr3_aa: ASRLAGTTNYEQY; j_call: TRBJ2-7; v_call: TRBV27
cdr3_aa: ASSPWPETNTGELF; j_call: TRBJ2-2; v_call: TRBV18
cdr3_aa: ASSQRGQGDEKLF; j_call: TRBJ1-4; v_call: TRBV6-4
cdr3_aa: ASSTVFPNSPLH; j_call: TRBJ1-6; v_call: TRBV19
cdr3_aa: ASSLSDGTEAF; j_call: TRBJ1-1; v_call: TRBV5-1
cdr3_aa: ASSLAGAVETQY; j_call: TRBJ2-5; v_call: TRBV7-9
cdr3_aa: ASSLQASGVSSYEQY; j_call: TRBJ2-7; v_call: TRBV4-1
cdr3_aa: ASSATGRFYEQY; j_call: TRBJ2-7; v_call: TRBV11-1
cdr3_aa: AIKSADSTDTQY; j_call: TRBJ2-3; v_call: TRBV10-3
cdr3_aa: ASGLAGQGREKLF; j_call: TRBJ1-4; v_call: TRBV12-5
cdr3_aa: ASSQGADNSPLH; j_call: TRBJ1-6; v_call: TRBV7-6
cdr3_aa: ASKDSGLGQY; j_call: TRBJ2-3; v_call: TRBV5-4
cdr3_aa: ASSHGLRLYYGYT; j_call: TRBJ1-2; v_call: TRBV5-6
cdr3_aa: ASSPSGVADTQY; j_call: TRBJ2-3; v_call: TRBV18
cdr3_aa: ASRWGDVNTEAF; j_call: TRBJ1-1; v_call: TRBV19
cdr3_aa: ASGLVPGGSLSSYEQY; j_call: TRBJ2-7; v_call: TRBV12-5
cdr3_aa: ASSFRDPEGAGFNSPLH; j_call: TRBJ1-6; v_call: TRBV5-1